Shown below are 23 T cell receptor beta chains from a single sample sequenced in a study of Graves' ophthalmopathy and Graves' hyperthyroidism. RNA transcripts were the template, and TCR beta CDR3 regions were amplified from them. The workflow started with a first-round RT-PCR run with HTBI primers and then moved on to a second-round multiplex PCR. TCRdb reanalysed the multiplex PCR reads using MiXCR and keeps one entry per CDR3 protein. The sample consists of fewer than 350,000 distinct CDR3 sequences, about 17% of them appearing once. The material sequenced was peripheral blood. These receptors all stem from an adult man with Graves' ophthalmopathy.

This clonotype was seen at least ten times. This chain links TRBV2 with TRBJ2-2; no clear D. Germline-derived CDR1 and CDR2 are SNHLY and FYNNEI. There are 15 residues in the CDR3. V was trimmed by 3 bases and J by 1 base, leaving 9 bases between them. The chain's CDR3 is CASSEFWGNTGELFF. The CDR3 bases are TGTGCCAGCAGTGAGTTTTGGGGGAACACCGGGGAGCTGTTTTTT.

The table lists this clonotype with many counts. V usage is TRBV7-2 and J usage is TRBJ1-2; unclear D gene. CDR1 is SGHTA, CDR2 FQGNSA, per germline. This CDR3 region has 11 residues. V was clipped by 5 bases and J by 9 bases, with 10 bases between them. The CDR3 spells CASSSQGSYTF. The CDR3, as DNA: TGTGCCAGCAGCAGCCAAGGGAGCTACACCTTC.

This clonotype was picked up many times. The chain has TRBV6-1 and TRBJ1-2; TRBD1 aligns across 8 bases. The J segment lost 0 bases and the V segment lost 6 bases, leaving 3 bases of the junction unmatched. Germline CDR1 reads MNHNS; CDR2 reads SASEGT. The CDR3 runs to 14 residues. In nucleotides, the CDR3 is TGTGCCAGCAGCGACAGGGGTACTAACTATGGCTACACCTTC. The encoded protein is CASSDRGTNYGYTF.

The chain recombines TRBV6-1 with TRBJ2-7; 8 bases line up with TRBD2. Germline V lookup: CDR1 MNHNS, CDR2 SASEGT. This CDR3 is built from 15 residues. Trimming took 6 bases from V and 5 from J; bases not matched to a gene: 12. This chain's CDR3 is CASSLGGSGSNEQYF. CDR3 in DNA: TGTGCCAGCAGCCTTGGAGGAAGCGGGAGTAACGAGCAGTACTTC.

There are many counts of this clonotype. The V call is TRBV30, the J call TRBJ1-2; D is unclear. Deletions cut 6 bases from V and 0 bases from J, with 14 bases between. The germline V gene encodes CDR1 GTSNPN and CDR2 SVGIG (reference sequence). This CDR3 spans 14 amino acids. The CDR3 sequence is CACSRRGSNYGYTF. For the CDR3, the DNA is TGTGCCTGCTCCCGTCGAGGATCTAACTATGGCTACACCTTC.

This clonotype was counted many times. The chain uses TRBV29-1 and TRBJ2-2; weak D call: TRBD2 (5 bases). The germline V and J ends were trimmed by 4 bases and 4 bases, with 13 bases remaining between them. Germline lookup yields CDR1 SQVTM and CDR2 ANQGSEA. The CDR3 runs to 14 residues. The CDR3 nucleotides read TGCAGCGTTGGAGCCCTTGGAGGCACCGGGGAGCTGTTTTTT. This sequence encodes CSVGALGGTGELFF.

In this sample, this clonotype turned up many times. CDR3 sequence: CASSPSTGVNYGYTF. The DNA of the CDR3 is TGTGCCAGTAGTCCCTCGACAGGCGTCAACTATGGCTACACCTTC. The chain recombines TRBV19 with TRBJ1-2, with a weak D call TRBD1 (6 bases). Trimming removed 5 bases from V and 2 bases from J, with 15 bases in between. CDR1 LNHDA and CDR2 SQIVND come from the germline V gene (reference sequence). The CDR3 spans 15 residues. Looking up the rest from reference TRBV19 and TRBJ1-2 gives the full variable domain: DGGITQSPKYLFRKEGQNVTLSCEQNLNHDAMYWYRQDPGQGLRLIYYSQIVNDFQKGDIAEGYSVSREKKESFPLTVTSAQKNPTAFYLCASSPSTGVNYGYTFGSGTRLTVV.

This clonotype was observed many times. The chain carries TRBV11-2 and TRBJ2-7, with 9 bases matching TRBD1. This CDR3 is built from 15 residues. Germline V CDR1 and CDR2: SGHAT, FQNNGV. The ends lost 5 bases at V and 3 bases at J; junction bases unmatched: 8. CDR3 sequence (DNA): TGTGCCAGCAGCAAGGGACAGGGAACCTACTACGAGCAGTACTTC. Amino acids: CASSKGQGTYYEQYF.

This clonotype was recorded at least ten times. V and J are TRBV6-5 and TRBJ2-2; 7 bases align to TRBD2. This CDR3 is built from 14 residues. The V segment lost 0 bases and the J segment 8 bases; nucleotides outside the gene matches: 3. CDR1 is MNHEY, CDR2 SVGAGI, per germline. For the CDR3, the DNA is TGTGCCAGCAGTTACTCGGGACTACGGGGGGAGCTGTTTTTT. This sequence encodes CASSYSGLRGELFF.

The chain links TRBV20-1 to TRBJ2-5; 14 bases agree with TRBD2. CDR3 length: 16 amino acids. CDR1 and CDR2 (germline): DFQATT, SNEGSKA (reference sequence). DNA for the CDR3: TGCAGCACCCGGGGGACTAGCGGGAGCGAACAAGAGACCCAGTACTTC. The encoded protein is CSTRGTSGSEQETQYF.

The sample holds many counts of this clonotype. The gene calls are TRBV5-5 and TRBJ2-7; tentative D call: TRBD2 (6 bases). Germline loops: CDR1 SGHKS, CDR2 YYEKEE (reference sequence). V lost 0 bases, J lost 2 bases, and 12 bases lay in between. CDR3 size: 15 residues. This CDR3 is CASSLATGDPYEQYF. CDR3 coding DNA: TGTGCCAGCAGCTTGGCAACGGGGGATCCCTACGAGCAGTACTTC.

This clonotype was seen repeatedly, ten times or more. The rearrangement uses TRBV24-1 and TRBJ2-4; TRBD1 matches at 7 bases. The junction had 8 bases not matched to a gene; V was cut back by 2 bases and J by 5 bases. The CDR3 is 16 amino acids. From germline, CDR1 is KGHDR and CDR2 SFDVKD. The CDR3 reads CATSDSTGIPQNIQYF. CDR3 DNA: TGTGCCACCAGTGATTCGACAGGGATCCCCCAAAACATTCAGTACTTC.

This clonotype was detected many times. This rearrangement joins TRBV19 to TRBJ1-2; D is ambiguous. The CDR3 is 11 amino acids. Germline-derived CDR1 and CDR2 are LNHDA and SQIVND (reference sequence). Between the trimmed V and J ends, which lost 3 bases and 8 bases, there was a span of 7 bases. The CDR3 here is CASSIRWGYTF. The CDR3 DNA sequence: TGTGCCAGTAGTATCCGTTGGGGCTACACCTTC.

This clonotype was counted many times. The chain carries TRBV30 and TRBJ1-2; 11 nucleotides agree with TRBD1. This CDR3 has 16 amino acids. CDR1 and CDR2 from the germline V gene are GTSNPN and SVGIG (reference sequence). V shed 0 bases and J 4 bases; nucleotides not matched to a gene: 7. CDR3 nucleotides: TGTGCCTGGAGTGTAGTTAGGACAGGGGGCAGCTATGGCTACACCTTC. It codes for CAWSVVRTGGSYGYTF.

This clonotype was seen repeatedly, ten times or more. V usage is TRBV20-1 and J usage is TRBJ2-7; TRBD2 matches 8 bases. V dropped 5 bases and J dropped 0; count of bases not matched to a gene: 12. The CDR3 covers 16 residues. Germline V CDR1 and CDR2: DFQATT, SNEGSKA (reference sequence). The CDR3 region has the DNA TGCAGTGCTGGAGGGTCGGGAGGGCCGGTCTCCTACGAGCAGTACTTC. It specifies CSAGGSGGPVSYEQYF.

At least ten counts were recorded for this clonotype. The chain has TRBV20-1 and TRBJ2-2; D unresolved. From germline, CDR1 is DFQATT and CDR2 SNEGSKA (reference sequence). Trimming took 2 bases from V and 1 from J, leaving 5 bases between them. The CDR3 is 13 amino acids. The CDR3 loop reads CSARPVNTGELFF. DNA for the CDR3: TGCAGTGCTAGACCAGTGAACACCGGGGAGCTGTTTTTT.

This clonotype was counted ten times or more. This chain joins TRBV20-1 and TRBJ1-1; TRBD1 is a possible D gene (6 bases). The CDR3 is 19 residues long. V was cut by 2 bases and J by 1 base, with 26 bases left in between. From germline, CDR1 is DFQATT and CDR2 SNEGSKA (reference sequence). The CDR3 DNA reads TGCAGTGCTAGACGATCATCTCCCGCAGGGGCGCTCACGAACACTGAAGCTTTCTTT. Encoded protein: CSARRSSPAGALTNTEAFF.

Ten or more counts support this clonotype. V gene TRBV5-1 combines with J gene TRBJ2-7; 8 nucleotides line up with TRBD1. The CDR3 runs 15 residues. Germline V CDR1 and CDR2: SGHRS, YFSETQ. Trimming removed 4 bases from V and 3 bases from J; junction bases left unmatched: 9. CDR3 region: CASSGPGTGVYEQYF. The CDR3 DNA follows: TGCGCCAGCAGCGGACCCGGGACAGGCGTCTACGAGCAGTACTTC.

This chain links TRBV7-8 with TRBJ2-7; D is ambiguous. CDR3 length: 12 amino acids. With 1 base removed from V and 6 bases from J, the gap between germline ends came to 7 bases. Germline values: CDR1 SGHVS, CDR2 FQNEAQ. The CDR3 DNA reads TGTGCCAGCAGCTTAGATGGAGTCGAGCAGTACTTC. This codes for CASSLDGVEQYF. Based on the CDR3 plus reference TRBV7-8 and TRBJ2-7, the full variable domain is GAGVSQSPRYKVAKRGQDVALRCDPISGHVSLFWYQQALGQGPEFLTYFQNEAQLDKSGLPSDRFFAERPEGSVSTLKIQRTQQEDSAVYLCASSLDGVEQYFGPGTRLTVT.

Only a few counts were recorded for this clonotype. The rearrangement links TRBV7-2 to TRBJ1-1; D is unresolved. Germline V gene sequence: CDR1 SGHTA, CDR2 FQGNSA. CDR3 length equals 14 residues. V was cut by 3 bases and J by 0 bases, with 8 bases left in between. This CDR3 reads CASSFRNLNTEAFF. CDR3 nucleotides: TGTGCCAGCAGCTTTCGGAATCTGAACACTGAAGCTTTCTTT.

The chain joins TRBV19 to TRBJ1-1; unclear D gene. The V end was cut by 5 bases, the J end by 4 bases, with 11 bases between. This CDR3 is built from 13 residues. Germline CDR1 is LNHDA and CDR2 is SQIVND (reference sequence). CDR3 sequence reads: CASSLRRSTEAFF. The CDR3 DNA follows: TGTGCCAGTAGTCTACGGCGAAGCACTGAAGCTTTCTTT.

The chain carries TRBV7-8 and TRBJ2-5; 7 nucleotides agree with TRBD2. The CDR3 totals 17 residues. Trimming removed 5 bases from V and 3 bases from J; junction bases left unmatched: 15. The germline gives CDR1 SGHVS, CDR2 FQNEAQ. The chain's CDR3 is CASSPTRRFSGKETQYF. CDR3 DNA sequence: TGTGCCAGCAGCCCCACTCGGCGATTCAGCGGGAAAGAGACCCAGTACTTC.

The table lists this clonotype with many counts. The chain combines TRBV29-1 with TRBJ2-7, with D possibly TRBD1 on 6 matching bases. The CDR3 loop spans 16 amino acids. Trimming took off 6 bases at V and 4 bases at J, with 25 bases between the two ends. Germline loops: CDR1 SQVTM, CDR2 ANQGSEA. The CDR3 sequence is CSVKTTGVGPTYEQYF. CDR3 sequence (DNA): TGCAGCGTAAAAACGACAGGCGTTGGGCCTACTTACGAGCAGTACTTC.